The 22 T cell receptor beta chains in this list originate from one sample, sequenced in a study of T cell repertoires in cytomegalovirus infection. TCRdb re-called the reads with MiXCR, one entry per CDR3 protein. Of about a million distinct CDR3 sequences detected, less than 35% appear once; the ten largest clones hold around 15%. No antigen is known for these receptors. The material sequenced was cultured CD8+ T cells from PBMCs, taken from culture after CMV antigen stimulation. The receptor source for this set is a human donor in good health (CMV status not recorded). Some clones in this sample may be carry-over from other donors' samples.

The chain uses TRBV12-3 or TRBV12-4 and TRBJ2-7; 7 bases align to TRBD1. V dropped 4 bases and J dropped 3; count of bases not matched to a gene: 12. The CDR3 extends over 16 amino acids. CDR3 DNA sequence: TGTGCCAGCAGTTCGGACGACAGGGTACTCCTCTACGAGCAGTACTTC. Protein: CASSSDDRVLLYEQYF.

This clonotype was counted between two and nine times. The V call is TRBV19, the J call TRBJ1-5, with D perhaps matching TRBD1 (6 bases). Germline V CDR1 and CDR2: LNHDA, SQIVND (reference sequence). Trimming stripped 4 bases from V and 0 bases from J, with 10 bases between. There are 15 residues in the CDR3. The CDR3 region has the DNA TGTGCCAGTAGTACGGGACATTATAGCAATCAGCCCCAGCATTTT. It is translated as CASSTGHYSNQPQHF.

The V and J genes are TRBV2 and TRBJ2-1; D is perhaps TRBD2 (7 bases). The length of the CDR3 is 16 residues. The germline V and J ends were trimmed by 3 bases and 3 bases, with 15 bases remaining between them. CDR1 is SNHLY, CDR2 FYNNEI, per germline. CDR3 in amino acids: CASSEGGRGGYNEQFF. The CDR3 DNA reads as TGTGCCAGCAGTGAGGGGGGGCGCGGTGGCTACAATGAGCAGTTCTTC.

This clonotype has just a few counts. The gene calls are TRBV12-3 or TRBV12-4 and TRBJ1-1, with 7 bases lining up with TRBD1. Trimming cost V 5 bases and J 8 bases; bases outside gene matches: 20. The CDR3 runs 17 residues. The DNA of the CDR3 is TGTGCCAGCAGTATGGAGGGGGCAAACCCGAACATTCAGGAAGCTTTCTTT. Translation: CASSMEGANPNIQEAFF.

The V gene is TRBV6-5, the J gene TRBJ2-3; a weak D match, TRBD1 (6 bases). Germline loops: CDR1 MNHEY, CDR2 SVGAGI. This CDR3 has 18 residues. V was cut by 5 bases and J by 2 bases, with 23 bases left in between. For the CDR3, the DNA is TGTGCCAGCAGTGCCGACTCATGGATCAGGGGAAACACAGATACGCAGTATTTT. Protein sequence: CASSADSWIRGNTDTQYF.

Turning to this clonotype: At one boundary the junction diverges from the germline segment, which might be a read error. The chain employs TRBV12-3 or TRBV12-4 and TRBJ2-5; a weak D match, TRBD1 (6 bases). The CDR3 spans 14 residues. This chain's CDR3 is CASSLTGFKETQYF. CDR3 bases: TGTGCCAGCAGCCTTACAGGGTTCAAAGAGACCCAGTACTTT.

The V and J genes are TRBV7-9 and TRBJ1-2, with a tentative D call TRBD1 (5 bases). V was trimmed by 3 bases and J by 8 bases, leaving 13 bases between them. The CDR3 consists of 13 residues. Germline CDR1 is SEHNR and CDR2 is FQNEAQ (reference sequence). The CDR3 bases are TGTGCCAGCAGCTTGGGGGTCTGGGGAGGCTACACCTTC. It yields the protein CASSLGVWGGYTF.

This clonotype was observed at least ten times. The rearrangement uses TRBV27 and TRBJ2-2, with D hard to call. V lost 4 bases, J lost 2 bases, and 8 bases lay in between. Per the germline V gene, CDR1 is MNHEY and CDR2 is SMNVEV (reference sequence). This CDR3 comprises 14 residues. CDR3 loop: CASSSGLNTGELFF. The CDR3 coding sequence is TGTGCCAGCAGTTCCGGGCTCAACACCGGGGAGCTGTTTTTT.

This clonotype has just a few counts. V and J are TRBV19 and TRBJ2-1; TRBD2 agrees at 9 bases. The CDR3 consists of 15 residues. The ends lost 3 bases at V and 8 bases at J; junction bases unmatched: 8. Germline CDR1 reads LNHDA; CDR2 reads SQIVND (reference sequence). The DNA of the CDR3 is TGTGCCAGTAGTATTGGCGGGGGGGCTTCCTATGAGCAGTTCTTC. Amino acids: CASSIGGGASYEQFF.

This chain uses TRBV4-1 with TRBJ2-7; D is perhaps TRBD2 (6 bases). Between the trimmed V and J ends, which lost 4 bases and 7 bases, there was a span of 23 bases. The CDR3 consists of 16 residues. Per the germline V gene, CDR1 is MGHRA and CDR2 is YSYEKL. CDR3 sequence reads: CASSPEEEDWAGEQYF. The CDR3 DNA reads TGCGCCAGCAGCCCGGAAGAGGAGGACTGGGCGGGGGAGCAGTACTTC.

This chain connects TRBV3-1 to TRBJ2-5; D may correspond to TRBD1 or TRBD2 (5 bases each). V shed 4 bases and J shed 5 bases, with 14 bases lying between them. The CDR3 contains 14 residues. Germline values: CDR1 LGHDT, CDR2 YNNKEL (reference sequence). This CDR3 is CASSPSGSGETQYF. In DNA, the CDR3 is TGTGCCAGCAGCCCTTCGGGGTCAGGGGAGACCCAGTACTTC.

A few counts support this clonotype. The chain couples TRBV28 to TRBJ2-7, with 9 bases matching TRBD1. Germline V gene sequence: CDR1 MDHEN, CDR2 SYDVKM. The length of the CDR3 is 16 residues. V shed 7 bases, J shed 4 bases, and the junction held 14 bases outside the gene matches. CDR3 sequence reads: CASTERLRQGVYEQYV. The DNA for the CDR3 is TGTGCCAGCACCGAAAGGCTCCGACAGGGGGTATACGAGCAGTACGTC.

This clonotype was seen at least ten times. This chain links TRBV2 with TRBJ1-2; D gene ambiguous. This CDR3 region has 12 residues. The germline V gene encodes CDR1 SNHLY and CDR2 FYNNEI. V lost 4 bases, J lost 0 bases, and 3 bases lay in between. The CDR3 region is CASSGANYGYTF. As DNA, the CDR3 is TGTGCCAGCAGTGGAGCTAACTATGGCTACACCTTC.

The chain employs TRBV12-3 or TRBV12-4 and TRBJ2-3; 15 nucleotides agree with TRBD2. V lost 6 bases and J lost 2; bases outside the gene matches: 9. The CDR3 extends over 18 amino acids. The CDR3 DNA is TGTGCCAGCAGGCGCGGACTAGCGGGGGGGCCAGACACAGATACGCAGTATTTT. Amino acids: CASRRGLAGGPDTDTQYF.

The V gene is TRBV20-1, the J gene TRBJ1-5; D might be TRBD1 (5 bases). CDR1 and CDR2 (germline): DFQATT, SNEGSKA (reference sequence). This CDR3 has 14 amino acids. V dropped 8 bases and J dropped 1 base, with 15 bases sitting between them. CDR3 sequence (DNA): TGCAGTACTTGGACAATGCGGAGCAATCAGCCCCAGCATTTT. It encodes CSTWTMRSNQPQHF.

Many counts were recorded for this clonotype. V usage is TRBV7-6 and J usage is TRBJ2-3; no clear D. The V end lost 0 bases, the J end lost 6 bases, and 7 bases lay between the germline ends. Germline V CDR1 and CDR2: SGHVS, FNYEAQ. CDR3 length equals 13 residues. DNA for the CDR3: TGTGCCAGCAGCTTAGCACCTCGGGATACGCAGTATTTT. This gives the protein CASSLAPRDTQYF. The full variable domain, with the rest looked up from reference TRBV7-6 and TRBJ2-3, is GAGVSQSPRYKVTKRGQDVALRCDPISGHVSLYWYRQALGQGPEFLTYFNYEAQQDKSGLPNDRFSAERPEGSISTLTIQRTEQRDSAMYRCASSLAPRDTQYFGPGTRLTVL.

The chain's CDR3 is CASSSPGGLRTGELFF. Here the CDR3 DNA reads TGTGCCAGCAGCTCCCCCGGGGGGCTAAGGACCGGGGAGCTGTTTTTT. This rearrangement joins TRBV11-2 to TRBJ2-2; TRBD2 might be the D (7 bases). This CDR3 is built from 16 residues. The germline V and J ends were trimmed by 4 bases and 5 bases, with 17 bases remaining between them. In germline, CDR1 is SGHAT, CDR2 FQNNGV.

The chain uses TRBV7-9 and TRBJ1-3; D is ambiguous. The germline V gene encodes CDR1 SEHNR and CDR2 FQNEAQ (reference sequence). The CDR3 contains 15 residues. V shed 5 bases and J shed 2 bases, with 13 bases lying between them. CDR3 sequence reads: CASSPGRATGNTIYF. In DNA form, the CDR3 reads TGTGCCAGCAGCCCCGGAAGGGCTACTGGAAACACCATATATTTT.

This clonotype has ten or more counts. V usage is TRBV7-9 and J usage is TRBJ2-5; 8 positions match TRBD1. V shed 4 bases and J 3 bases; nucleotides not matched to a gene: 10. The CDR3 has 16 residues. Per the germline V gene, CDR1 is SEHNR and CDR2 is FQNEAQ (reference sequence). The CDR3 DNA reads TGTGCCAGCAGCTCTACTGGACAGGGCTTGGAAGAGACCCAGTACTTC. It specifies CASSSTGQGLEETQYF.

This sequence joins TRBV10-3 and TRBJ1-2; possible D gene TRBD1, 6 bases. Trimming cost V 1 base and J 4 bases, with 19 bases left between them. Germline CDR1 is ENHRY and CDR2 is SYGVKD. The CDR3 sequence is 17 residues long. The CDR3 reads CAISEYLRQAKSYGYTF. The CDR3 bases are TGTGCCATCAGTGAGTATCTGAGACAGGCAAAATCCTATGGCTACACCTTC.

This clonotype was recorded at least ten times. The genes are TRBV7-2 and TRBJ1-2, with a weak D call TRBD1 (5 bases). The V end was cut by 1 base, the J end by 0 bases, with 18 bases between. The CDR3 consists of 18 residues. CDR1 and CDR2 (germline): SGHTA, FQGNSA. The CDR3 sequence: CASSLGDHGRVANYGYTF. The CDR3 nucleotides are TGTGCCAGCAGCTTAGGGGACCATGGGAGGGTAGCTAACTATGGCTACACCTTC.

This chain uses TRBV15 with TRBJ2-2; TRBD1 matches at 7 bases. CDR1 is LNHNV, CDR2 YYDKDF, per germline (reference sequence). Germline trimming cut 1 base from V and 10 bases from J; bases unmatched to any gene: 15. The CDR3 is 17 residues long. The CDR3 protein is CATSRGGMAGGAKELFF. CDR3 DNA: TGTGCCACCAGCAGAGGGGGGATGGCAGGGGGTGCTAAGGAGCTGTTTTTT. Full variable domain (outside the CDR3, taken from reference TRBV15 and TRBJ2-2): DAMVIQNPRYQVTQFGKPVTLSCSQTLNHNVMYWYQQKSSQAPKLLFHYYDKDFNNEADTPDNFQSRRPNTSFCFLDIRSPGLGDTAMYLCATSRGGMAGGAKELFFGEGSRLTVL.